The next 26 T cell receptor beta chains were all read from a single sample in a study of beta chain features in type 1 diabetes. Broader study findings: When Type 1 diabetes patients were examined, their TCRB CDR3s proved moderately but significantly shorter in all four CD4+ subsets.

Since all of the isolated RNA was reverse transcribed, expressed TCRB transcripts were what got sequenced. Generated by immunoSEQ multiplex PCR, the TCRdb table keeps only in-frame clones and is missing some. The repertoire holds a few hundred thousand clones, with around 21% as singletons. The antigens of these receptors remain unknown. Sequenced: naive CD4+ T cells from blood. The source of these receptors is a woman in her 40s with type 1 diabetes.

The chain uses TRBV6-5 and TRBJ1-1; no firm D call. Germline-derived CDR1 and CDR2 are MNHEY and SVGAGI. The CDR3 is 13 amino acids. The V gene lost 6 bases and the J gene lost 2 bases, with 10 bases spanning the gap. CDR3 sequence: CASSLTANTEAFF. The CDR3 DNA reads TGTGCCAGCAGCCTTACAGCTAACACTGAAGCTTTCTTT.

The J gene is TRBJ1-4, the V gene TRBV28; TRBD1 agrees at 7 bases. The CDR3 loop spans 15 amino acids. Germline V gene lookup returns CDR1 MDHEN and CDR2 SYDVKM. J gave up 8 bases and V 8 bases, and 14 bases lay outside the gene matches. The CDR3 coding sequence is TGTGCCAGCCGGATGGAGACAGGGATCCTCGAAAAACTGTTTTTT. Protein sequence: CASRMETGILEKLFF.

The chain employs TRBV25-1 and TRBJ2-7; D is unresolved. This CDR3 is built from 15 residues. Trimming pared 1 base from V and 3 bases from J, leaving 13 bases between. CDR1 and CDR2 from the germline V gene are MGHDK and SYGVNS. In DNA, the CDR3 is TGTGCCAGCAGTGAATTCGTCAGTGAGGTCTACGAGCAGTACTTC. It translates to CASSEFVSEVYEQYF.

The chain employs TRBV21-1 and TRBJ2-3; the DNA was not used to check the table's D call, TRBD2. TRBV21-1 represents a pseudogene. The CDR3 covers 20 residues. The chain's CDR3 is CASRFRPGLAPSSTWNTQYF. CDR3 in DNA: TGTGCCAGCCGTTTCCGACCGGGACTAGCGCCTTCCTCCACTTGGAATACGCAGTATTTT.

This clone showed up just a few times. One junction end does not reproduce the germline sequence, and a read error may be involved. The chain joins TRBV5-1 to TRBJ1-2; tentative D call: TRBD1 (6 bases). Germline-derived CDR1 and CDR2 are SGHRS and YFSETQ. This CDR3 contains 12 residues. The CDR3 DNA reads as TGCGCCAGCAGATTGGACAGCTATGGCTACACCTTC. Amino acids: CASRLDSYGYTF.

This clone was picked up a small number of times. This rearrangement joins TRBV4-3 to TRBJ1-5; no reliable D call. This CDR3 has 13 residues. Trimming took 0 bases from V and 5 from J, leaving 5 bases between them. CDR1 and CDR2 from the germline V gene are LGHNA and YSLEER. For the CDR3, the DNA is TGCGCCAGCAGCCAAGACTCTTATCAGCCCCAGCATTTT. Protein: CASSQDSYQPQHF.

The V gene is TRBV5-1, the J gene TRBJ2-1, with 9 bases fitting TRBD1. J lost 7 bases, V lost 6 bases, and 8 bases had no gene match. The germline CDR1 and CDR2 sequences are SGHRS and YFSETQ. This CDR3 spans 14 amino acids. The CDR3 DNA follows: TGCGCCAGCAACTCCGGGACAGGGATGAATGAGCAGTTCTTC. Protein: CASNSGTGMNEQFF.

In nucleotides, the CDR3 is TGTGCCAGCAGCCAAGACACGGAAAACATTCAGTACTTC. It is translated as CASSQDTENIQYF. The rearrangement joins TRBV2 to TRBJ2-4; D unresolved. This CDR3 comprises 13 residues. Trimming pared 6 bases from V and 5 bases from J, leaving 11 bases between. CDR1 is SNHLY and CDR2 is FYNNEI in the germline V gene. Full variable domain (missing parts from reference TRBV2 and TRBJ2-4): EPEVTQTPSHQVTQMGQEVILRCVPISNHLYFYWYRQILGQKVEFLVSFYNNEISEKSEIFDDQFSVERPDGSNFTLKIRSTKLEDSAMYFCASSQDTENIQYFGAGTRLSVL.

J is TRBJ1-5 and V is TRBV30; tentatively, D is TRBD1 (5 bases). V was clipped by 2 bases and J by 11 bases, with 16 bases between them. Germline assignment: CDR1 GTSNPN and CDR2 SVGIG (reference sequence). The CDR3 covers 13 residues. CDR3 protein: CAWSQGPVGAQHF. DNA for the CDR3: TGTGCCTGGAGTCAGGGCCCAGTTGGTGCCCAGCATTTT.

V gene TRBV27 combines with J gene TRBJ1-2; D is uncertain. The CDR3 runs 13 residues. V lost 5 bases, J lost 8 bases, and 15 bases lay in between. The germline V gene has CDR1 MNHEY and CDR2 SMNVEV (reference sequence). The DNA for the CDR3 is TGTGCCAGCAGTCCGTTAGAGAGGTTGGGCTACACCTTC. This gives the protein CASSPLERLGYTF.

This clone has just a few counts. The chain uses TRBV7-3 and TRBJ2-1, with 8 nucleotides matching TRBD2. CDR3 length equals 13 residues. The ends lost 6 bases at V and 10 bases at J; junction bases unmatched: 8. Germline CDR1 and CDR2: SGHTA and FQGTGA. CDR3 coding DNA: TGTGCCAGCAGGATGACGGGGGGGGACGAGCAGTTCTTC. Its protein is CASRMTGGDEQFF. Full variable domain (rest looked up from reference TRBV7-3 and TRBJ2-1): GAGVSQTPSNKVTEKGKYVELRCDPISGHTALYWYRQSLGQGPEFLIYFQGTGAADDSGLPNDRFFAVRPEGSVSTLKIQRTERGDSAVYLCASRMTGGDEQFFGPGTRLTVL.

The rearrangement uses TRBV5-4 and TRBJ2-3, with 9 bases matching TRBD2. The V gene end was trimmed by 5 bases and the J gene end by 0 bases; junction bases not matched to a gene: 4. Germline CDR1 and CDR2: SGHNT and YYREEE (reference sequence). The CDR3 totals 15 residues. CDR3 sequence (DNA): TGTGCCAGCAGACTGACTAGCGGCAGCACAGATACGCAGTATTTT. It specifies CASRLTSGSTDTQYF.

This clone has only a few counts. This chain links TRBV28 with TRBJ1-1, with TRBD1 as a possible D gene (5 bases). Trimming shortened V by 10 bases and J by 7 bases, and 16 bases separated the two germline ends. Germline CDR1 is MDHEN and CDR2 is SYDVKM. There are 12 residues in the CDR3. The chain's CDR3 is CATSGPSGEAFF. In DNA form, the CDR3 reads TGTGCCACCTCAGGGCCATCTGGTGAAGCTTTCTTT.

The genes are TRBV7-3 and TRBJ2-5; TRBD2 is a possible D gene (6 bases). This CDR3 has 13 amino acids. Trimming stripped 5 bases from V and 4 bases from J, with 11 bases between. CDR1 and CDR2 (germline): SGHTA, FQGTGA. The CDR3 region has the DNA TGTGCCAGCAGCCCCGGGGGACGAGAGACCCAGTACTTC. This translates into CASSPGGRETQYF.

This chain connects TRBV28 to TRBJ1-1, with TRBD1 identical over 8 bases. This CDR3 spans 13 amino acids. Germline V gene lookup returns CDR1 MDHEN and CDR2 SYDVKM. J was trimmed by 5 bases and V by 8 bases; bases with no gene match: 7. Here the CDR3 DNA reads TGTGCCAGCGTGACAGGGGTAGGGACTGAAGCTTTCTTT. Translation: CASVTGVGTEAFF.

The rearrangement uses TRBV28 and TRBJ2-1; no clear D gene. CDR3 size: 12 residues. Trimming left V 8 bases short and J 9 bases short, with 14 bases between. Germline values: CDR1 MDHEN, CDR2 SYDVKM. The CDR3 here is CASRKMSVEQFF. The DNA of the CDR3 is TGTGCCAGCCGCAAGATGTCGGTTGAGCAGTTCTTC.

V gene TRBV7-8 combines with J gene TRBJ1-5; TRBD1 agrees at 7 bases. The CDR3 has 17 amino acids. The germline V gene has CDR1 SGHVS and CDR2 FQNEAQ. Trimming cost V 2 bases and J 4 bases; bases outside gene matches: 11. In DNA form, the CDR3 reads TGTGCCAGCAGCTTATCCCCAGAACAGGGGCAAAATCAGCCCCAGCATTTT. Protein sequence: CASSLSPEQGQNQPQHF.

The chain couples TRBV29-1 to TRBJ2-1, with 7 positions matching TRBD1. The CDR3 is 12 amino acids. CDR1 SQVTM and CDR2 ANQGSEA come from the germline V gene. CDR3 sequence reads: CSADRNNNEQFF. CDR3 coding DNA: TGCAGTGCGGACAGGAACAACAATGAGCAGTTCTTC.

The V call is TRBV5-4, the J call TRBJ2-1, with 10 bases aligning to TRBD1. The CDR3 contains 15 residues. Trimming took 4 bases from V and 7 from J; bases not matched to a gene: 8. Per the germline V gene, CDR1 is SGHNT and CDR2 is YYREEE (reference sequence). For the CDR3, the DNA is TGTGCCAGCAGCGCCGGACAGGGGGAATGGAATGAGCAGTTCTTC. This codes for CASSAGQGEWNEQFF.

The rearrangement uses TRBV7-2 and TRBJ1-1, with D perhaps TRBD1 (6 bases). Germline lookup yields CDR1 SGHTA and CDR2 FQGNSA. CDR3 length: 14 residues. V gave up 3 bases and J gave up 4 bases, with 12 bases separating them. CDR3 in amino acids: CASSFTTGITEAFF. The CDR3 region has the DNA TGTGCCAGCAGCTTCACGACAGGCATCACTGAAGCTTTCTTT.

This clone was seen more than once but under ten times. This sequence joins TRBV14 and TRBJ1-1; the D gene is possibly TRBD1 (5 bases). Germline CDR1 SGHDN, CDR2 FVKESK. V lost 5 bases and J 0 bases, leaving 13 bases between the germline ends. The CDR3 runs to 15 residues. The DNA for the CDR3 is TGTGCCAGCAGCGGGACTGGGACCATGAACACTGAAGCTTTCTTT. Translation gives CASSGTGTMNTEAFF.

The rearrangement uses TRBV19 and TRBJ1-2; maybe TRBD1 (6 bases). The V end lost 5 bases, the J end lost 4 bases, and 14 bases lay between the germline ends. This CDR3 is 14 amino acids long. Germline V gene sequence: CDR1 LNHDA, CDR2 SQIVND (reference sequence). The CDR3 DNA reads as TGTGCCAGTAGTTCCCACAGGGACCTCTATGGCTACACCTTC. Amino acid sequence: CASSSHRDLYGYTF. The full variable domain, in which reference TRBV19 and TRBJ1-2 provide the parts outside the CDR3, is DGGITQSPKYLFRKEGQNVTLSCEQNLNHDAMYWYRQDPGQGLRLIYYSQIVNDFQKGDIAEGYSVSREKKESFPLTVTSAQKNPTAFYLCASSSHRDLYGYTFGSGTRLTVV.

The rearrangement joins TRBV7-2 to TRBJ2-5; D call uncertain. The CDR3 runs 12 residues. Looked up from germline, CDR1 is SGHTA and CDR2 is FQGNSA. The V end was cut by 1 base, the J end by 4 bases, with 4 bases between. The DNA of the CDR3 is TGTGCCAGCAGCTTAGGGCTAGAGACCCAGTACTTC. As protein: CASSLGLETQYF.

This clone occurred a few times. CDR3 sequence (DNA): TGTGCCTGGAGTGTACCAGGGATCGGAACAGATACGCAGTATTTT. Protein product: CAWSVPGIGTDTQYF. This rearrangement joins TRBV30 to TRBJ2-3, with D tentatively TRBD1 (5 bases). Germline CDR1 reads GTSNPN; CDR2 reads SVGIG (reference sequence). The CDR3 length is 15 residues. V was cut by 0 bases and J by 3 bases, with 13 bases left in between. The full variable domain, in which reference TRBV30 and TRBJ2-3 provide the parts outside the CDR3, is SQTIHQWPATLVQPVGSPLSLECTVEGTSNPNLYWYRQAAGRGLQLLFYSVGIGQISSEVPQNLSASRPQDRQFILSSKKLLLSDSGFYLCAWSVPGIGTDTQYFGPGTRLTVL.

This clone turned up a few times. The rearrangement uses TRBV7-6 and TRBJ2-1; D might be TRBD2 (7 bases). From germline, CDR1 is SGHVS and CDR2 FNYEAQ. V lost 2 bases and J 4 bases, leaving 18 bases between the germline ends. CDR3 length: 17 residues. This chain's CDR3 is CASSLMGGGSVYNEQFF. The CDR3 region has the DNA TGTGCCAGCAGCTTAATGGGGGGCGGGAGCGTATACAATGAGCAGTTCTTC.

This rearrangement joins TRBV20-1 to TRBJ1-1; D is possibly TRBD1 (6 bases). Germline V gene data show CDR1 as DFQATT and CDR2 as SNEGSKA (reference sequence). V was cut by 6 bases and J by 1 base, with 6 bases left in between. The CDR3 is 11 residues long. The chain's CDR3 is CSARGNTEAFF. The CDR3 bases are TGCAGTGCCAGGGGGAACACTGAAGCTTTCTTT.